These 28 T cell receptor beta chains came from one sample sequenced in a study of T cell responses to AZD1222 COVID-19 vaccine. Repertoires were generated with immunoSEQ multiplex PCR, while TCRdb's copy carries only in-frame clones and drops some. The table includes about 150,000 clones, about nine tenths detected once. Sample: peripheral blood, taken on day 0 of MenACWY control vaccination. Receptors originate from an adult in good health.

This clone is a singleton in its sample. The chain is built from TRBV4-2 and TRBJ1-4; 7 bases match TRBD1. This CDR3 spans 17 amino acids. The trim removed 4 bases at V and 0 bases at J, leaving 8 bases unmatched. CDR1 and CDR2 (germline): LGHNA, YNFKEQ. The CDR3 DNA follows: TGTGCCAGCAGCCCCGGGACAGTGGACGCAACTAATGAAAAACTGTTTTTT. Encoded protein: CASSPGTVDATNEKLFF.

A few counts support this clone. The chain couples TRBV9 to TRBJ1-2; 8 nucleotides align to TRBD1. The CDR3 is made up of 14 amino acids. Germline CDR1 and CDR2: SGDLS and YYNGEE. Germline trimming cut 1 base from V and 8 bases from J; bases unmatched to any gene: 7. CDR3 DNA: TGTGCCAGCAGCGTATTAGGACAGGGAAAAGGCTACACCTTC. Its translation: CASSVLGQGKGYTF.

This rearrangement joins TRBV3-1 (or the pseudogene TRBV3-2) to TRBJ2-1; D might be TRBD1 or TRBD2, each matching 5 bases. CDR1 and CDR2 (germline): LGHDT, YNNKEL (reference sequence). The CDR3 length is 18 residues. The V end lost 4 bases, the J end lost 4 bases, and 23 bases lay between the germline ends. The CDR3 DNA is TGTGCCAGCAGCCGAGGACTTCTCGGGGCTGGCTTTTACAATGAGCAGTTCTTC. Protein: CASSRGLLGAGFYNEQFF.

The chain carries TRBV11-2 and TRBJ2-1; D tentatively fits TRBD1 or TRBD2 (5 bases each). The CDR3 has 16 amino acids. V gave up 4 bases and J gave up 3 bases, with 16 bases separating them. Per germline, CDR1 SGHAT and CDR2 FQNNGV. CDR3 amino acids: CASSSGRDLLYNEQFF. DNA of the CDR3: TGTGCCAGCAGCTCCGGCCGGGACCTCCTCTACAATGAGCAGTTCTTC.

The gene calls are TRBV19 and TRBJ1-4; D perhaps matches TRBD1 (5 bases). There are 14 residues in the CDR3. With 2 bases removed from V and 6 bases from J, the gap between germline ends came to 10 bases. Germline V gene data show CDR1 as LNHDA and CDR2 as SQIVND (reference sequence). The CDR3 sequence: CASSILDNDEKLFF. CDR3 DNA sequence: TGTGCCAGTAGTATACTGGACAACGATGAAAAACTGTTTTTT.

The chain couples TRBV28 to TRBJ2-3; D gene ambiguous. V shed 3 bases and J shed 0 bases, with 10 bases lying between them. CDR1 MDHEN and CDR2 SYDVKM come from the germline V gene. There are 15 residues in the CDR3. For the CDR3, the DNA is TGTGCCAGCAGTTTGGGCGGATCTAGCACAGATACGCAGTATTTT. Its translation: CASSLGGSSTDTQYF.

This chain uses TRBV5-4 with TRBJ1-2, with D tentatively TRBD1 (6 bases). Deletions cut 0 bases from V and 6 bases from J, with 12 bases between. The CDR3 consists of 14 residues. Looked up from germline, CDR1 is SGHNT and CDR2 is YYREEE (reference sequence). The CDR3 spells CASSLARTADGYTF. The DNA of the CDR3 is TGTGCCAGCAGCTTGGCGCGGACAGCTGATGGCTACACCTTC.

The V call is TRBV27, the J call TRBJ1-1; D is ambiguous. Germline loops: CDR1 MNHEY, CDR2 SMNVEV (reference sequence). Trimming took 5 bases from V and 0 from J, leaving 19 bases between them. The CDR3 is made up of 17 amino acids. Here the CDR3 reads CASSPPLWTGMNTEAFF. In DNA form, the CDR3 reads TGTGCCAGCAGTCCCCCACTTTGGACGGGGATGAACACTGAAGCTTTCTTT.

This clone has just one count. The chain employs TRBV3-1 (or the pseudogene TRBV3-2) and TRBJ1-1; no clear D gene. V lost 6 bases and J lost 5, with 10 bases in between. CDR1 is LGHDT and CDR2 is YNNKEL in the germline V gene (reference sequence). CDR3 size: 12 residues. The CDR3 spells CASRASGTEAFF. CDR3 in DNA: TGTGCCAGCAGGGCCTCGGGGACTGAAGCTTTCTTT.

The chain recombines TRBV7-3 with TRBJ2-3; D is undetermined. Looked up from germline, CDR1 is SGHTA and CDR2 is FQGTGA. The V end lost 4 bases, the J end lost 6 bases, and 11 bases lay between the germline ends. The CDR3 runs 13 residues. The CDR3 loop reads CASSSTAADTQYF. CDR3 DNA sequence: TGTGCCAGCAGCTCGACCGCGGCGGATACGCAGTATTTT.

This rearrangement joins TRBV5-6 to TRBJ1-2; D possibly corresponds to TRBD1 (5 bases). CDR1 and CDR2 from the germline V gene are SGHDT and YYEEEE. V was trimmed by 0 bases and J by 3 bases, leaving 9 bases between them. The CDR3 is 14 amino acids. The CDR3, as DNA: TGTGCCAGCAGCTTGGCCGGGGACCACTATGGCTACACCTTC. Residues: CASSLAGDHYGYTF.

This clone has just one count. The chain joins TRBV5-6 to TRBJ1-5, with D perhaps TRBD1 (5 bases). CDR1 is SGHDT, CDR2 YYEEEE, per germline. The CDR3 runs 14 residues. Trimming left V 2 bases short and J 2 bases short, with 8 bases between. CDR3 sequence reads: CASSFGRGNQPQHF. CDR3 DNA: TGTGCCAGCAGCTTCGGCAGGGGCAATCAGCCCCAGCATTTT.

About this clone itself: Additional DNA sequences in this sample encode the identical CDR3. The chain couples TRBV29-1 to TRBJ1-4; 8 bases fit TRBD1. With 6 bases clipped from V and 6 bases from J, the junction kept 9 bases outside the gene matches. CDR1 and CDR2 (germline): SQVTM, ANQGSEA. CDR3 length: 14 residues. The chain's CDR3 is CSVEARGRDEKLFF. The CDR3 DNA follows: TGCAGCGTCGAGGCCAGGGGGCGGGATGAAAAACTGTTTTTT.

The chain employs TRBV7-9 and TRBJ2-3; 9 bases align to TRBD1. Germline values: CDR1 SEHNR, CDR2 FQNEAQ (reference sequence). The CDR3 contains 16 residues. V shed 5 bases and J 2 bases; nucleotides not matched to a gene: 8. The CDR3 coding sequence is TGTGCCAGCAGCACCCTGGGACAGGGATTCACAGATACGCAGTATTTT. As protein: CASSTLGQGFTDTQYF.

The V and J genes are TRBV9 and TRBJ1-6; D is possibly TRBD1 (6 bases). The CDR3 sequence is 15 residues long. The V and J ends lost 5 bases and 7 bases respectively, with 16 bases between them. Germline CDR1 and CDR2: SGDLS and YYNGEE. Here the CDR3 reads CASSPSGGPNSPLHF. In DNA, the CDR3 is TGTGCCAGCAGTCCTAGTGGGGGGCCCAATTCACCCCTCCACTTT.

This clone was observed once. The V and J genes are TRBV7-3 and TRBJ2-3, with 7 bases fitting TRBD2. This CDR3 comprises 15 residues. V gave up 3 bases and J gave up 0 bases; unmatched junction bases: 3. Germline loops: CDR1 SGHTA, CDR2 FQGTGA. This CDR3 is CASSLIAGSTDTQYF. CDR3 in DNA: TGTGCCAGCAGCTTGATAGCGGGTAGCACAGATACGCAGTATTTT.

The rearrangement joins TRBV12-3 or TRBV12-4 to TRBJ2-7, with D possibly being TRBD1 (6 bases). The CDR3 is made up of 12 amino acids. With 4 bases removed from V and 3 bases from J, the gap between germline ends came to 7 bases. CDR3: CASSSGDYEQYF. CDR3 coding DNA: TGTGCCAGCAGTTCAGGGGACTACGAGCAGTACTTC.

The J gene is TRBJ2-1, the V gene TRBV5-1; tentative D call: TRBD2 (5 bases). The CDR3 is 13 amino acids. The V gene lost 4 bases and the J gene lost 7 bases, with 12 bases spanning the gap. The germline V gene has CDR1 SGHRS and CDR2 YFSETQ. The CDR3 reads CASSLLGSNEQFF. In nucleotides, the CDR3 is TGCGCCAGCAGCCTTCTGGGGAGTAATGAGCAGTTCTTC.

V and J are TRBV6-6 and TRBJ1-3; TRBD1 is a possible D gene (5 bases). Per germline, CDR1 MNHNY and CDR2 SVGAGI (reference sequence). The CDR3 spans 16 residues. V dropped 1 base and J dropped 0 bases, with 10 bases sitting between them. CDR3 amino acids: CASSYFQGSSGNTIYF. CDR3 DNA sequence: TGTGCCAGCAGTTACTTTCAGGGAAGCTCTGGAAACACCATATATTTT.

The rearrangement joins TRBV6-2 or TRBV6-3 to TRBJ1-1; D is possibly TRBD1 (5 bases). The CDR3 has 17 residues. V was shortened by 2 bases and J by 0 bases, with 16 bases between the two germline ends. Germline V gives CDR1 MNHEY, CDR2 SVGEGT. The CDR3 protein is CASSYRGPQRVNTEAFF. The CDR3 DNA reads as TGTGCCAGCAGTTACCGGGGACCCCAGCGGGTGAACACTGAAGCTTTCTTT.

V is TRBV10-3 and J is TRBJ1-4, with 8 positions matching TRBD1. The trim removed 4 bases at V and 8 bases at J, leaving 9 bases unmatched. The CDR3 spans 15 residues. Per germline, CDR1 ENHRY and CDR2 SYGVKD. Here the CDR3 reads CAISADRGQYEKLFF. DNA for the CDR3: TGTGCCATCAGTGCAGACAGGGGACAATACGAAAAACTGTTTTTT.

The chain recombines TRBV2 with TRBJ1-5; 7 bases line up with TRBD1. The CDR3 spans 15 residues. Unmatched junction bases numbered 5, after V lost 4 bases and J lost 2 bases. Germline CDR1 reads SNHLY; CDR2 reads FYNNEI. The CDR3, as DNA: TGTGCCAGCAGTGCACAGGGGCTCGGCAATCAGCCCCAGCATTTT. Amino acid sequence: CASSAQGLGNQPQHF. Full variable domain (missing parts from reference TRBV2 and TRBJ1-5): EPEVTQTPSHQVTQMGQEVILRCVPISNHLYFYWYRQILGQKVEFLVSFYNNEISEKSEIFDDQFSVERPDGSNFTLKIRSTKLEDSAMYFCASSAQGLGNQPQHFGDGTRLSIL.

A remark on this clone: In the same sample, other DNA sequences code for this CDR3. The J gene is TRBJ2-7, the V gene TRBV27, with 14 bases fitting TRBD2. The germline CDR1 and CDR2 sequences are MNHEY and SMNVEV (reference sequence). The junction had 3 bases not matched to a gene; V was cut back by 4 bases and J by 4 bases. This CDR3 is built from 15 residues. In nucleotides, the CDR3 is TGTGCCAGCAGTTCCCGACTAGCGGGAGGGTACGAGCAGTACTTC. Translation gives CASSSRLAGGYEQYF.

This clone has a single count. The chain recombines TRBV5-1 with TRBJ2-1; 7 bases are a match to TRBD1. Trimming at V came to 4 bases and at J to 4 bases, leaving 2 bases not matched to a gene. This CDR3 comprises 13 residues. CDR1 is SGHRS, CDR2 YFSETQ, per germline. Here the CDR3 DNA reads TGCGCCAGCAGCGAGACAGGGTACAATGAGCAGTTCTTC. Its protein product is CASSETGYNEQFF.

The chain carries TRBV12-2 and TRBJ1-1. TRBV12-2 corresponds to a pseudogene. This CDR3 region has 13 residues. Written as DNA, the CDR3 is TGTGCAAGTCGCCGGGGCCGGGGGACTGAAGCTTTCTTT. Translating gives CASRRGRGTEAFF.

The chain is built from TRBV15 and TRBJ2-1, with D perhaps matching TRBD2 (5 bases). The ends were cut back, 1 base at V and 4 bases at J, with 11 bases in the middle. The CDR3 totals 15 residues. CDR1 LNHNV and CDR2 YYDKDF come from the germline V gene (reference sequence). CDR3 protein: CATSRGPAEYNEQFF. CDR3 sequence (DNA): TGTGCCACCAGCAGAGGGCCAGCGGAGTACAATGAGCAGTTCTTC.

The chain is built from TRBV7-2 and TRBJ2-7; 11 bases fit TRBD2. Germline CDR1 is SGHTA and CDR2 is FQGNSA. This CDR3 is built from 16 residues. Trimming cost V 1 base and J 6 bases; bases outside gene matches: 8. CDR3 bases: TGTGCCAGCAGCTTAGGTCTAGCGGGAGGTAGTCGCGAGCAGTACTTC. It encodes CASSLGLAGGSREQYF.

The CDR3 DNA is TGTGCCAGCAGTGGGGGTAGTGTCTATGGCTACACCTTC. This gives the protein CASSGGSVYGYTF. The rearrangement joins TRBV25-1 to TRBJ1-2; the D is unclear. This CDR3 contains 13 residues. Trimming left V 4 bases short and J 4 bases short, with 10 bases between. Germline V gene lookup returns CDR1 MGHDK and CDR2 SYGVNS.